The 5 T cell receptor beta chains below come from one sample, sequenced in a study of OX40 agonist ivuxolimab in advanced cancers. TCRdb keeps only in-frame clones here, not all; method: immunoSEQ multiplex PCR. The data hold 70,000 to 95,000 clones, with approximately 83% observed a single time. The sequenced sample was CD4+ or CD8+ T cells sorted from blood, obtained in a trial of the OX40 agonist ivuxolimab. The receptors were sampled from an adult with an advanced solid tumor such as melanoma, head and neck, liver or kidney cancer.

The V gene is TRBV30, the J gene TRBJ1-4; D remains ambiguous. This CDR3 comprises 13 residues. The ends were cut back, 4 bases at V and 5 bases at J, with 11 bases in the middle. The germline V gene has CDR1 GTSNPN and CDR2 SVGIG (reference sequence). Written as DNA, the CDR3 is TGTGCCTGGAACAGAGCCATAAATGAAAAACTGTTTTTT. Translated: CAWNRAINEKLFF.

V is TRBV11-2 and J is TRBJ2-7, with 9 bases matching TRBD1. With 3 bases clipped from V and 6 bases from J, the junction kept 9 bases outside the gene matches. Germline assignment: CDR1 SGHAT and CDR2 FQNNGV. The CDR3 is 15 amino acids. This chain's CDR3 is CASSLGQGPRGEQYF. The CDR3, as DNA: TGTGCCAGCAGCTTGGGACAGGGTCCTAGGGGCGAGCAGTACTTC.

In DNA form, the CDR3 reads TGTGCCAGTAGTATGGTGACAGGCTACCAAGAGACCCAGTACTTC. Translating gives CASSMVTGYQETQYF. V gene TRBV19 combines with J gene TRBJ2-5, with D tentatively TRBD1 (6 bases). The CDR3 has 15 amino acids. Trimming removed 3 bases from V and 0 bases from J, with 11 bases in between. Germline values: CDR1 LNHDA, CDR2 SQIVND (reference sequence).

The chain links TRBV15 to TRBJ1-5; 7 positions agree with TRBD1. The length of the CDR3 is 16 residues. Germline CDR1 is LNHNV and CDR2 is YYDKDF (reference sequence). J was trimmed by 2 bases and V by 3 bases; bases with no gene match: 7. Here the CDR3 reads CATSRSRGQGNQPQHF. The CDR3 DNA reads TGTGCCACCAGCAGGAGTCGCGGACAGGGCAATCAGCCCCAGCATTTT.

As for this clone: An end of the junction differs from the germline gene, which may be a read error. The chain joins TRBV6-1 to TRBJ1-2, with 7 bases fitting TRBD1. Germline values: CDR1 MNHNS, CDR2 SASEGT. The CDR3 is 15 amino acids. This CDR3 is CAISESTYRGGGYTF. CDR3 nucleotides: TGTGCCATCAGTGAGTCGACTTACAGGGGAGGTGGCTACACCTTC.